This T cell receptor (beta chain) derives from a study of blood T cell repertoires in COVID-19. The V and J ends lost 6 bases and 3 bases, in that order; junction bases with no gene match: 4. This CDR3 is 13 amino acids long. The V gene's germline CDR1 is MNHEY and CDR2 SVGAGI. Some clones are missing from TCRdb's copy, which holds only in-frame ones; the method was immunoSEQ multiplex PCR. The sample lists about 480,000 clones; around 85% were seen once. V usage is TRBV6-5 and J usage is TRBJ1-1; TRBD1 aligns across 7 bases. The TCR sequence derives from a woman in her sixties or seventies who had recovered from COVID-19. Sequenced material: PBMCs or T cells enriched from blood (not recorded which). CDR3 DNA sequence: TGTGCCAGCAGAGGGACAGCTCACACTGAAGCTTTCTTT. This sequence encodes CASRGTAHTEAFF.